This T cell receptor beta chain was identified in a study of breast tumors, draining lymph nodes, adjacent tissues. This clonotype was seen repeatedly, ten times or more. Its cognate antigen is unknown. Trimming shortened V by 0 bases and J by 1 base, and 7 bases separated the two germline ends. This CDR3 is 15 amino acids long. CDR1 SGHRS and CDR2 YFSETQ come from the germline V gene. MiXCR, run by TCRdb on the multiplex PCR reads, gives a single entry per CDR3 protein. Of 130,000 or so distinct CDR3 sequences listed, more than 20% are singletons. Study findings and constraints: Tumors had less TCR diversity than lymph nodes, more than nontumor tissue.

Breast cancer patients provided tissue from their axillary draining lymph nodes. The sequence derives from a female donor with breast cancer. Some clones in this sample may be carry-over from other donors' samples. V and J are TRBV5-1 and TRBJ2-2; D might be TRBD2 (6 bases). Sequencing input: axillary lymph node tissue. The CDR3 sequence: CASSLETRNTGELFF. CDR3 nucleotide sequence: TGCGCCAGCAGCTTGGAGACTAGGAACACCGGGGAGCTGTTTTTT.